This TCR beta chain was recovered during a study of blood T cell repertoires in COVID-19. About the study: The United States, Italy and Spain supplied acute and convalescent COVID-19 samples. Sources were T cells, B-cell-depleted T cells, or PBMCs; the material itself was cDNA or gDNA.

V lost 2 bases and J lost 6, with 11 bases in between. In germline, CDR1 is SGHTA, CDR2 FQGNSA. This CDR3 comprises 13 residues. Authors' data handling: Amplification of reference gene primers was used by the study to estimate nucleated cell counts. Method: immunoSEQ multiplex PCR; TCRdb's copy keeps in-frame clones and lacks some. D and trimming come from the DNA, and the V and J calls and clone size come from that table. The table includes over 90,000 clones, about 80% detected once. The sample consisted of peripheral blood. The V gene is TRBV7-2, the J gene TRBJ2-7; D uncertain. The source of this sequence is a human donor in a cohort sampled during active or convalescent COVID-19. CDR3 sequence: CASSLTLSPEQYF. The CDR3 nucleotides read TGTGCCAGCAGCTTAACCCTAAGCCCCGAGCAGTACTTC.